Each of the 22 T cell receptor beta chains below was sequenced from the same sample in a study of blood T cell repertoires in COVID-19 (dated by TCRdb to the early 2020s). The receptor library was made with the immunoSEQ multiplex PCR assay. Imported from immuneACCESS, the table was reduced by TCRdb to in-frame sequences with V and J called. These copies leave out some clones; in studies compared against another copy, an unresolved V gene accounts for under half, and the cause of the remainder is not known. Counted in this sample were about 160,000 clones; around 87% of them appeared once. The top ten constitute 0.58% of the sample. Sequencing used peripheral blood. The receptors were gathered from a man between 60 and 75 years old with COVID-19, enrolled during active disease.

The chain couples TRBV28 to TRBJ2-7, with 10 positions matching TRBD1. The CDR3 contains 15 residues. The V segment lost 4 bases and the J segment 5 bases; nucleotides outside the gene matches: 8. CDR1 MDHEN and CDR2 SYDVKM come from the germline V gene. CDR3 in amino acids: CASSSPVTGGNEQYF. The CDR3 nucleotides are TGTGCCAGCAGTTCCCCCGTGACAGGGGGCAACGAGCAGTACTTC.

V and J are TRBV7-8 and TRBJ1-2, with 10 nucleotides matching TRBD1. Germline V gene data show CDR1 as SGHVS and CDR2 as FQNEAQ. The CDR3 spans 15 residues. The ends lost 3 bases at V and 4 bases at J; junction bases unmatched: 5. The CDR3 nucleotides are TGTGCCAGCAGCTTGGGGACAGGGGTTCGCTATGGCTACACCTTC. Its translation: CASSLGTGVRYGYTF. Drawing the rest from reference TRBV7-8 and TRBJ1-2, the complete variable domain is GAGVSQSPRYKVAKRGQDVALRCDPISGHVSLFWYQQALGQGPEFLTYFQNEAQLDKSGLPSDRFFAERPEGSVSTLKIQRTQQEDSAVYLCASSLGTGVRYGYTFGSGTRLTVV.

The rearrangement links TRBV11-3 to TRBJ2-1; TRBD2 agrees at 11 bases. This CDR3 comprises 17 residues. Germline V gives CDR1 SGHNT, CDR2 YENEEA. V was pared by 3 bases and J by 7 bases, with 11 bases of the junction left unmatched. The CDR3 region is CASSFNQLAGVGNEQFF. Written as DNA, the CDR3 is TGTGCCAGCAGCTTCAACCAACTAGCGGGAGTCGGGAATGAGCAGTTCTTC.

This clone was recorded only once. This chain links TRBV7-8 with TRBJ2-1, with D unresolved. The CDR3 extends over 17 amino acids. Per germline, CDR1 SGHVS and CDR2 FQNEAQ. The V end lost 1 base, the J end lost 2 bases, and 15 bases lay between the germline ends. The CDR3 loop reads CASSLERFARTYNEQFF. The CDR3 DNA reads TGTGCCAGCAGCTTAGAGCGTTTCGCTAGAACCTACAATGAGCAGTTCTTC.

The CDR3 sequence: CASSFSGSGDEQYF. The CDR3 nucleotides read TGCGCCAGCAGCTTTAGCGGGAGTGGCGACGAGCAGTACTTC. J is TRBJ2-7 and V is TRBV5-1, with TRBD2 matching 9 bases. Trimming took 2 bases from V and 5 from J; bases not matched to a gene: 5. CDR1 and CDR2 from the germline V gene are SGHRS and YFSETQ. The CDR3 contains 14 residues.

This chain's CDR3 is CASSPGLAKNIQYF. The DNA for the CDR3 is TGTGCCAGCAGCCCCGGACTAGCCAAAAACATTCAGTACTTC. This chain connects TRBV6-5 to TRBJ2-4; D might be TRBD2 (5 bases). The germline V gene has CDR1 MNHEY and CDR2 SVGAGI. This CDR3 is built from 14 residues. Trimming removed 6 bases from V and 0 bases from J, with 9 bases in between.

The CDR3 region is CASSIQGNTIYF. The CDR3 bases are TGTGCCAGCAGTATACAGGGAAACACCATATATTTT. The chain joins TRBV6-6 to TRBJ1-3; no clear D. The CDR3 runs 12 residues. The germline V gene has CDR1 MNHNY and CDR2 SVGAGI (reference sequence). Deletions cut 5 bases from V and 4 bases from J, with 6 bases between.

The chain recombines TRBV6-2 or TRBV6-3 with TRBJ2-6; TRBD1 matches at 11 bases. The V gene's germline CDR1 is MNHEY and CDR2 SVGEGT. The CDR3 is made up of 17 amino acids. The trim removed 4 bases at V and 6 bases at J, leaving 8 bases unmatched. The CDR3 region has the DNA TGTGCCAGCAGTTCCTGGACAGGGGGCAATGTGGCCAACGTCCTGACTTTC. As protein: CASSSWTGGNVANVLTF.

The chain carries TRBV5-6 and TRBJ1-6; D remains ambiguous. Between the trimmed V and J ends, which lost 4 bases and 0 bases, there was a span of 11 bases. This CDR3 is built from 16 residues. The germline V gene has CDR1 SGHDT and CDR2 YYEEEE. In DNA, the CDR3 is TGTGCCAGCAGCCCCTCACGGAGCTCCTATAATTCACCCCTCCACTTT. Amino acids: CASSPSRSSYNSPLHF.

This chain uses TRBV30 with TRBJ1-2; possible D gene TRBD1, 5 bases. Trimming left V 4 bases short and J 8 bases short, with 17 bases between. The germline gives CDR1 GTSNPN, CDR2 SVGIG (reference sequence). The CDR3 sequence is 13 residues long. The CDR3: CAWTGLVQTGYTF. The CDR3 region has the DNA TGTGCCTGGACAGGGTTAGTCCAAACCGGCTACACCTTC.

This clone came up a few times. The chain has TRBV5-4 and TRBJ2-5, with a possible D match to TRBD2 (6 bases). The V gene lost 2 bases and the J gene lost 4 bases, with 15 bases spanning the gap. The CDR3 is 15 amino acids. Germline V gives CDR1 SGHNT, CDR2 YYREEE (reference sequence). The CDR3 sequence: CASSLYLSGGETQYF. Here the CDR3 DNA reads TGTGCCAGCAGCTTATACCTTTCCGGGGGAGAGACCCAGTACTTC.

This clone was recorded once. The chain links TRBV5-1 to TRBJ2-1; D remains unclear. CDR1 is SGHRS and CDR2 is YFSETQ in the germline V gene. CDR3 length: 14 amino acids. Trimming removed 0 bases at V and 3 bases at J, with 7 bases between. CDR3 nucleotide sequence: TGCGCCAGCAGCTTGGTTGGCAGCTACAATGAGCAGTTCTTC. Translating gives CASSLVGSYNEQFF.

The chain has TRBV4-3 and TRBJ1-3; D may be TRBD1 (6 bases). V lost 0 bases, J lost 1 base, and 13 bases lay in between. The CDR3 covers 17 residues. CDR1 LGHNA and CDR2 YSLEER come from the germline V gene. The CDR3 spells CASSQDYEGVSGNTIYF. CDR3 nucleotides: TGCGCCAGCAGCCAAGATTATGAGGGGGTATCTGGAAACACCATATATTTT.

For the CDR3, the DNA is TGTGCCAGCAGCTTAGTGGGCGGGAGTGTAGGAGAGACCCAGTACTTC. Translated, it gives CASSLVGGSVGETQYF. This sequence joins TRBV7-9 and TRBJ2-5, with 7 positions matching TRBD2. The ends lost 1 base at V and 4 bases at J; junction bases unmatched: 9. The CDR3 sequence is 16 residues long. Germline V gene sequence: CDR1 SEHNR, CDR2 FQNEAQ (reference sequence).

V usage is TRBV7-2 and J usage is TRBJ1-1; 7 bases are shared with TRBD1. This CDR3 has 15 residues. Germline-derived CDR1 and CDR2 are SGHTA and FQGNSA. With V trimmed by 1 base and J by 3 bases, 5 bases remained unmatched. DNA of the CDR3: TGTGCCAGCAGCTTAGAAAGCAGGGGGGACACTGAAGCTTTCTTT. Amino acids: CASSLESRGDTEAFF.

Points on this clone: One end of the junction is discordant with germline, which a read error may explain. This chain joins TRBV6-5 and TRBJ1-4; 10 bases are shared with TRBD1. Germline V gene sequence: CDR1 MNHEY, CDR2 SVGAGI. This CDR3 is built from 15 residues. CDR3 in amino acids: CASSRGTGANEKLFF. CDR3 bases: TGTGCCAGCAGCCGAGGGACAGGGGCTAACGAAAAACTGTTTTTT.

The chain couples TRBV24-1 to TRBJ2-5; D may be TRBD2 (7 bases). The CDR3 spans 16 residues. V lost 3 bases and J lost 4, with 17 bases in between. Germline V gene data show CDR1 as KGHDR and CDR2 as SFDVKD. In nucleotides, the CDR3 is TGTGCCACCAGTGATCCCAGGGGTCCGGGGGGAGAGACCCAGTACTTC. Its protein is CATSDPRGPGGETQYF.

The rearrangement links TRBV21-1 to TRBJ1-5; TRBD1, as called in the table, went unchecked against the DNA. TRBV21-1 is a listed pseudogene. There are 15 residues in the CDR3. CDR3 sequence reads: CASSKEVGGRQPQHF. CDR3 DNA: TGTGCCAGCAGCAAAGAGGTCGGTGGGCGTCAGCCCCAGCATTTT.

The chain has TRBV18 and TRBJ2-1; D not resolved. Germline CDR1 KGHSH, CDR2 LQKENI. Trimming shortened V by 3 bases and J by 5 bases, and 11 bases separated the two germline ends. The length of the CDR3 is 14 residues. DNA of the CDR3: TGTGCCAGCTCACCGAGCGATCGTGACAATGAGCAGTTCTTC. Residues: CASSPSDRDNEQFF.

CDR3 DNA sequence: TGTGCCAGCAGCTCAGGACAGGACCCTAGTGAAGCTTTCTTT. Its translation: CASSSGQDPSEAFF. The chain combines TRBV11-1 with TRBJ1-1; 7 nucleotides agree with TRBD1. Germline lookup yields CDR1 SGHAT and CDR2 FQDESV (reference sequence). With 4 bases clipped from V and 7 bases from J, the junction kept 9 bases outside the gene matches. The CDR3 is 14 amino acids.

In the case of this clone: The same CDR3 arises from other DNA sequences in this sample as well. The chain combines TRBV19 with TRBJ1-5, with a tentative D call TRBD1 (5 bases). Germline CDR1 LNHDA, CDR2 SQIVND (reference sequence). V lost 1 base and J lost 0, with 7 bases in between. This CDR3 is 15 amino acids long. The CDR3 DNA is TGTGCCAGTAGTATAGGACAGCGTAGCAATCAGCCCCAGCATTTT. Amino acids: CASSIGQRSNQPQHF.

This clone appeared once. This sequence joins TRBV7-3 and TRBJ2-1; 10 positions agree with TRBD2. Germline V gene lookup returns CDR1 SGHTA and CDR2 FQGTGA. The CDR3 runs to 19 residues. Trimming cost V 5 bases and J 5 bases; bases outside gene matches: 18. CDR3 sequence: CASSPSPLGIAGGHNEQFF. Written as DNA, the CDR3 is TGTGCCAGCAGCCCCTCTCCCCTCGGGATAGCGGGGGGCCACAATGAGCAGTTCTTC. Variable domain in full (rest from reference TRBV7-3 and TRBJ2-1): GAGVSQTPSNKVTEKGKYVELRCDPISGHTALYWYRQSLGQGPEFLIYFQGTGAADDSGLPNDRFFAVRPEGSVSTLKIQRTERGDSAVYLCASSPSPLGIAGGHNEQFFGPGTRLTVL.